These 7 T cell receptor beta chains were sequenced from one sample in a study of CD8+ T cells in alopecia areata. The treatment was: oral pan-JAK inhibitor, 5-10 mg twice daily. Reverse transcribed after extraction, RNA yielded cDNA as the sequencing template. Generated by immunoSEQ multiplex PCR, the TCRdb table keeps only in-frame clones and is missing some. The table lists 150,000 or so clones, 45% to 60% of them singletons. Sequenced here: CD8+ T cells sorted from blood, sampled at week 4, from a patient treated with tofacitinib. Source of these receptors: a human donor with alopecia areata.

CDR3 sequence: CASSLIGTGADEQYF. The CDR3 DNA sequence: TGTGCCAGCAGTTTAATAGGGACAGGGGCCGACGAGCAGTACTTC. The chain has TRBV27 and TRBJ2-7; 10 bases match TRBD1. The CDR3 is 15 residues long. V was pared by 2 bases and J by 5 bases, with 6 bases of the junction left unmatched. Germline V gives CDR1 MNHEY, CDR2 SMNVEV (reference sequence).

The gene calls are TRBV4-1 and TRBJ2-3; either TRBD1 or TRBD2 may supply D (6 bases each). This CDR3 has 16 amino acids. CDR1 is MGHRA, CDR2 YSYEKL, per germline. V was clipped by 0 bases and J by 4 bases, with 14 bases between them. The CDR3 DNA reads TGCGCCAGCAGCCAAGATACGGGGGCGGAGGCAGATACGCAGTATTTT. As protein: CASSQDTGAEADTQYF.

The chain combines TRBV28 with TRBJ2-7; 8 positions agree with TRBD2. V dropped 5 bases and J dropped 2; count of bases not matched to a gene: 11. The CDR3 covers 16 residues. Germline assignment: CDR1 MDHEN and CDR2 SYDVKM. The CDR3 reads CASSPRWVAGTYEQYF. The CDR3 DNA reads TGTGCCAGCAGTCCCCGGTGGGTAGCGGGGACCTACGAGCAGTACTTC.

This sequence joins TRBV7-9 and TRBJ2-7, with TRBD2 matching 11 bases. Germline CDR1 and CDR2: SEHNR and FQNEAQ (reference sequence). The V segment lost 4 bases and the J segment 3 bases; nucleotides outside the gene matches: 8. This CDR3 spans 16 amino acids. The CDR3 region is CASSYGASGGYYEQYF. CDR3 nucleotides: TGTGCCAGCAGCTACGGGGCTAGCGGGGGGTACTACGAGCAGTACTTC.

This chain connects TRBV29-1 to TRBJ1-2, with TRBD1 matching over 12 bases. This CDR3 is 15 amino acids long. Germline trimming cut 1 base from V and 7 bases from J; bases unmatched to any gene: 7. Germline V gene lookup returns CDR1 SQVTM and CDR2 ANQGSEA. Here the CDR3 DNA reads TGCAGCGTTGAAGTGGGACAGGGGGCTCTTAGTGGCTACACCTTC. Translated, it gives CSVEVGQGALSGYTF.

The chain is built from TRBV29-1 and TRBJ2-1, with D maybe TRBD1 (6 bases). The CDR3 sequence is 14 residues long. V was pared by 4 bases and J by 2 bases, with 12 bases between. Germline values: CDR1 SQVTM, CDR2 ANQGSEA. CDR3 amino acids: CSVVAGAPYNEQFF. The CDR3 nucleotides are TGCAGCGTTGTAGCAGGGGCACCCTACAATGAGCAGTTCTTC.

The chain recombines TRBV29-1 with TRBJ2-3; D is unresolved. The CDR3 sequence is 14 residues long. The germline V gene encodes CDR1 SQVTM and CDR2 ANQGSEA. Trimming removed 0 bases at V and 2 bases at J, with 9 bases between. CDR3 nucleotide sequence: TGCAGCGTTGAAGATGAAGCCAACACAGATACGCAGTATTTT. Amino acid sequence: CSVEDEANTDTQYF.